This T cell receptor beta chain was captured by sequencing in a study of regulatory T cells in long-lasting Graves disease. Study-wide background: Those with persistent Graves' disease had received antithyroid drugs for over 5 years with positive TSH receptor antibodies.

Time point denoted: persistent/refractory GD, antithyroid drugs over 5 years with positive TRAb. There was RNA extracted from PBMCs, and the TCR library was made from it. Through Arm-PCR of CDR3 regions and iRepertoire HTBI primers, TCR beta libraries were built. In TCRdb, the multiplex PCR reads were re-called with MiXCR into one record per CDR3 protein. The top ten hold 13% to 15% of the sample, which has roughly 400,000 distinct CDR3 sequences, 20% to 25% seen once. This receptor was obtained from a female donor with Graves disease. The sequencing here drew on peripheral blood mononuclear cells (PBMCs), taken when the disease was refractory, from a patient treated with antithyroid drugs.

This chain's CDR3 is CAWSGQAGSEAFF. CDR3 in DNA: TGTGCCTGGAGTGGGCAGGCCGGCTCTGAAGCTTTCTTT. V and J are TRBV30 and TRBJ1-1, with D unclear. The CDR3 is 13 residues long. Germline V gene data show CDR1 as GTSNPN and CDR2 as SVGIG (reference sequence). Trimming left V 1 base short and J 6 bases short, with 12 bases between.